This TCR beta chain was captured by sequencing in a study of blood T cell repertoires in COVID-19. Whole-study context: Sources were T cells, B-cell-depleted T cells, or PBMCs; the material itself was cDNA or gDNA.

This clone was seen once. In the authors' methods: Reference gene primer amplification in the assay estimated nucleated cell counts. Here immunoSEQ multiplex PCR was the method, and the copy in TCRdb shows in-frame clones only, minus some. V and J calls and clone size are those listed in that table; D and trimming were worked out from the DNA. This sample yields about 490,000 clones, of which 80% to 90% are seen a single time; about 3.2% belongs to the top ten. The V gene's germline CDR1 is SGHRS and CDR2 YFSETQ. V lost 1 base to trimming and J lost 1 base, with 9 bases between them. The CDR3 contains 14 residues.

This chain links TRBV5-1 with TRBJ2-7; the D gene is possibly TRBD1 (6 bases). The TCR comes from a human donor in a cohort sampled during active COVID-19. The material sequenced was peripheral blood. The CDR3 reads CASSLIGQSYEQYF. The DNA for the CDR3 is TGCGCCAGCAGCTTGATCGGACAGTCCTACGAGCAGTACTTC.